These T cell receptor beta chains were read from a single sample in a study of PD-1 blockade in classical Hodgkin lymphoma. Libraries were prepared by immunoSEQ multiplex PCR; TCRdb keeps only in-frame clonotypes and omits some of them. The data hold roughly 100,000 clones, with approximately 90% observed a single time. Sample: peripheral blood mononuclear cells (PBMCs), taken before the second cycle of nivolumab. These receptors all come from a human donor with classical Hodgkin lymphoma. The conserved cysteine and the conserved F or W are not part of the CDR3 here. The D gene is left open where the match is weak.

NA,TRBV4-3,TRBJ2-6,ASSQYGGSGANVLT
NA,TRBV4-1,TRBJ1-5,ASSQDSGAGSNQPQH
NA,TRBV7-3,TRBJ1-2,ASSLGIAGRNYGYT
TRBD2,TRBV7-9,TRBJ2-1,ASSRTSGWFEQF
NA,TRBV19,TRBJ1-1,ASSTGVNTEAF
NA,TRBV5-3,TRBJ1-6,ARSHPPTGSSYNSPLH
NA,TRBV9,TRBJ1-3,ASSVGGGGNTIY
NA,TRBV7-6,TRBJ2-3,ASSLGFGTDTQY
NA,TRBV6-5,TRBJ2-2,ASSFPGLTNTGELF
NA,TRBV7-8,TRBJ1-1,ASSLVAGPNGDTEAF
TRBD2,TRBV7-9,TRBJ2-5,ASSLGTVTSRETQY
NA,TRBV7-9,TRBJ1-5,ASSLGNQPQH
NA,TRBV10-3,TRBJ1-2,AITPGGTEYGYT
TRBD2,TRBV6-5,TRBJ2-1,ASSRLAKSPNPF
NA,TRBV27,TRBJ2-7,ASSTYQGSSYEQY
TRBD1,TRBV7-9,TRBJ2-1,ASSLVRDRDYNEQF
NA,TRBV5-1,TRBJ2-7,ASSLDQHRSYEQY
TRBD1,TRBV5-8,TRBJ1-2,ASSLTGTGLNYGYT
NA,TRBV4-3,TRBJ2-7,ASSQGRSFYYEQY
NA,TRBV4-3,TRBJ1-2,ASSQVQLTYGYT
TRBD2,TRBV6-4,TRBJ2-3,ASSLLAGGRDTQY
NA,TRBV19,TRBJ1-2,ASTFPGNGYT
NA,TRBV7-9,TRBJ1-1,ASSARLGGTTEAF
TRBD1,TRBV9,TRBJ1-3,ASRTGATGNTIY
TRBD2,TRBV11-2,TRBJ2-3,ASSLELGLDAQY
TRBD2,TRBV6-5,TRBJ2-1,AVDPGGYNEQF
TRBD1,TRBV30,TRBJ1-1,AWSKDRGSNTEAF
TRBD1,TRBV10-3,TRBJ2-7,AISEDRAYEQY
TRBD2,TRBV4-1,TRBJ2-7,ASSQDTSGWTAYEQY
NA,TRBV11-2,TRBJ1-3,ASRYGRGRSVSGNTIY
NA,TRBV4-1,TRBJ1-5,ASSQDGQINQPQH
NA,TRBV14,TRBJ1-2,ASSQSQAFYGYT
NA,TRBV6-5,TRBJ1-5,ASSPAGTTNQPQH
NA,TRBV5-1,TRBJ1-5,ASSRPSSNQPQH
NA,TRBV5-5,TRBJ1-1,ASSWAAGTEAF
TRBD2,TRBV4-2,TRBJ2-7,ASSQDRFSGGLDEQY
TRBD1,TRBV19,TRBJ1-5,ASSTGQGDNQPQH
TRBD1,TRBV6-4,TRBJ1-2,ASSDRPGTGSEGYT
NA,TRBV7-2,TRBJ1-1,ASSLRDTENTEAF
TRBD1,TRBV7-2,TRBJ2-7,ASSPETGGLWQY
NA,TRBV5-1,TRBJ2-6,ASSSSGTSISGANVLT
NA,TRBV5-1,TRBJ1-2,ASRPQTGGHYGYT